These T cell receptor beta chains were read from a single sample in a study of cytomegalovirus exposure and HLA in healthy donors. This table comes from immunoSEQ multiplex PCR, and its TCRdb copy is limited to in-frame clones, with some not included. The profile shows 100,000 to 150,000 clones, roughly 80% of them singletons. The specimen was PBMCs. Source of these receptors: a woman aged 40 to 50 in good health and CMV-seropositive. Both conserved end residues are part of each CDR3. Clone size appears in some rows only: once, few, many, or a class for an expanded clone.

CASSVSTRGNEQFF	TRBJ2-1	TRBV9	.
CASSQGGDLYEQYF	TRBJ2-7	TRBV4-2	.
CASSFASGIIYEQYF	TRBJ2-7	TRBV11-2	.
CASSSEGVAGRGDEQYF	.	TRBV5-1	few
CAWSSLAGSTDTQYF	TRBJ2-3	TRBV30	.
CASSVGTGDNTGELFF	TRBJ2-2	TRBV9	.
CASSSRGGDTQYF	TRBJ2-3	TRBV11-2	.
CASSLVVSLTGELFF	TRBJ2-2	TRBV7-2	.
CASSQNGQGTYEQYF	TRBJ2-7	TRBV18	.
CASIPTGRNTEAFF	TRBJ1-1	TRBV25-1	.
CASSLSPRLGGYEQYF	TRBJ2-7	TRBV27	.
CATSRDRASGSAGNTQYF	TRBJ2-3	TRBV15	.
CASSQVMWGPYGYTF	TRBJ1-2	TRBV4-3	.
CASSLADWTQRGYEQYF	TRBJ2-7	TRBV7-8	.
CATSREQQRWGQGGYTF	TRBJ1-2	TRBV15	once
CASSYRPTVILFF	TRBJ1-4	TRBV6-6	.
CSVVYRGHEAFF	TRBJ1-1	TRBV29-1	.
CASSEGQATNYGYTF	TRBJ1-2	TRBV2	.
CASPAGETQYF	TRBJ2-5	TRBV7-8	.
CASSLAGATGELFF	TRBJ2-2	TRBV7-9	.
CASSRPPDRASYEQYF	TRBJ2-7	TRBV5-1	.
CASRATSVYNEQFF	TRBJ2-1	TRBV2	.
CASSNFEEPQHF	TRBJ1-5	TRBV7-6	.
CASSLERGVGNTIYF	TRBJ1-3	TRBV5-6	.
CASSSLAGGSYEQYF	TRBJ2-7	TRBV19	.
CASSPGGSGYTF	TRBJ1-2	TRBV6-6	.
CSSSSSRGGHGYTF	TRBJ1-2	TRBV7-9	.